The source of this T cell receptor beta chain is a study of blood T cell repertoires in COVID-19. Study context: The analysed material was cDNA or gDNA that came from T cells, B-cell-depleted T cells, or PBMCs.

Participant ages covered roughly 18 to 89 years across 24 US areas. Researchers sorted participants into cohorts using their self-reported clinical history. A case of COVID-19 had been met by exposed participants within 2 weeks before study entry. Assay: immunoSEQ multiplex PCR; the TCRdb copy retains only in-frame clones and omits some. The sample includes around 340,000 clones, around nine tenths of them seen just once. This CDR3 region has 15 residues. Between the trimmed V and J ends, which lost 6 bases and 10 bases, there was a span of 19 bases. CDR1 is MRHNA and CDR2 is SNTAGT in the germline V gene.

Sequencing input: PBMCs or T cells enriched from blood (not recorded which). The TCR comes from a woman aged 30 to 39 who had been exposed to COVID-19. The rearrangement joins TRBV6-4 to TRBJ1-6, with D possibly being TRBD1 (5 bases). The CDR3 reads CASSLTQGLGSPLHF. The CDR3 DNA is TGTGCCAGCAGCCTCACCCAGGGACTGGGGTCACCCCTCCACTTT.